One and the same sample provided the 6 T cell receptor beta chains below, sequenced in a study of blood T cell repertoires in COVID-19. Data came from immunoSEQ multiplex PCR; TCRdb stores just in-frame clones and leaves some out. This sample yields some 140,000 clones, of which about 77% are seen a single time; over 15% belongs to the top ten. Input material: peripheral blood. These receptors originate from a man older than 75 with acute or convalescent COVID-19.

The chain uses TRBV10-1 and TRBJ1-5; 8 bases fit TRBD1. Germline lookup yields CDR1 WNHNN and CDR2 SYGVQD (reference sequence). The V and J ends lost 3 bases and 6 bases, in that order; junction bases with no gene match: 13. This CDR3 is built from 17 residues. CDR3 DNA: TGCGCCAGCAGTGAAAAGGGACAGGAAGGAGGGGGTCAGCCCCAGCATTTT. As protein: CASSEKGQEGGGQPQHF.

This sequence joins TRBV9 and TRBJ1-1; 10 bases line up with TRBD1. V gave up 2 bases and J gave up 5 bases; unmatched junction bases: 6. The CDR3 loop spans 15 amino acids. CDR1 SGDLS and CDR2 YYNGEE come from the germline V gene. In DNA, the CDR3 is TGTGCCAGCAGCGTTAGGACAGGGGGTTTGACTGAAGCTTTCTTT. It codes for CASSVRTGGLTEAFF.

This chain connects TRBV4-1 to TRBJ1-5; D is unclear. This CDR3 has 18 amino acids. The V gene's germline CDR1 is MGHRA and CDR2 YSYEKL. Trimming pared 5 bases from V and 8 bases from J, leaving 28 bases between. CDR3 bases: TGCGCCAGCAGCGCTCCTCGTCCGGGTGGATCCGATCTAAAGCCCCAGCATTTT. Translating gives CASSAPRPGGSDLKPQHF.

Note on this clone: Within the sample, other DNA sequences also encode this same CDR3. This chain connects TRBV3-1 (or the pseudogene TRBV3-2) to TRBJ2-7; 7 bases agree with TRBD2. This CDR3 has 13 amino acids. V lost 4 bases to trimming and J lost 0 bases; unmatched junction nucleotides: 0. The V gene's germline CDR1 is LGHDT and CDR2 YNNKEL (reference sequence). CDR3 sequence reads: CASSPGGSYEQYF. CDR3 DNA: TGTGCCAGCAGCCCGGGAGGCTCCTACGAGCAGTACTTC.

This chain connects TRBV5-1 to TRBJ2-7, with a possible D match to TRBD1 (5 bases). With 4 bases removed from V and 0 bases from J, the gap between germline ends came to 8 bases. Germline lookup yields CDR1 SGHRS and CDR2 YFSETQ. This CDR3 has 13 amino acids. Written as DNA, the CDR3 is TGCGCCAGCAGCATAGACAGCTCCTACGAGCAGTACTTC. Protein: CASSIDSSYEQYF.

V usage is TRBV4-3 and J usage is TRBJ1-2; weak D call: TRBD1 (6 bases). The germline V gene has CDR1 LGHNA and CDR2 YSLEER. Trimming cost V 3 bases and J 3 bases, with 14 bases left between them. There are 15 residues in the CDR3. The CDR3 here is CASSQSTGSHYGYTF. Written as DNA, the CDR3 is TGCGCCAGCAGCCAGTCGACAGGTAGTCACTATGGCTACACCTTC.